What follows are 32 T cell receptor beta chains derived from one specimen sequenced in a study of cytomegalovirus exposure and HLA in healthy donors. The method was immunoSEQ multiplex PCR; TCRdb's version includes in-frame clones alone and lacks a portion of them. Here the sample spans 200,000 to 250,000 clones, 80% to 90% being singletons. The sequencing input was PBMCs. All receptors come from a woman aged 18-29 years in good health and CMV-seropositive.

The chain has TRBV30 and TRBJ2-7; no clear D. This CDR3 comprises 13 residues. V shed 5 bases and J shed 4 bases, with 15 bases lying between them. Germline V gives CDR1 GTSNPN, CDR2 SVGIG (reference sequence). As DNA, the CDR3 is TGTGCCTGGGCGGCCGAGGTAGGTTACGAGCAGTACTTC. It translates to CAWAAEVGYEQYF.

V gene TRBV9 combines with J gene TRBJ2-1; the D is unclear. Trimming removed 0 bases from V and 0 bases from J, with 7 bases in between. The CDR3 loop spans 15 amino acids. Germline CDR1 SGDLS, CDR2 YYNGEE. CDR3 in DNA: TGTGCCAGCAGCGTAGGCGCCACCTCCTACAATGAGCAGTTCTTC. Encoded protein: CASSVGATSYNEQFF.

The V and J genes are TRBV27 and TRBJ2-2; TRBD2 agrees at 12 bases. From germline, CDR1 is MNHEY and CDR2 SMNVEV (reference sequence). Germline trimming cut 8 bases from V and 8 bases from J; bases unmatched to any gene: 0. This CDR3 contains 12 residues. CDR3 coding DNA: TGTGCCAGCGGACTAGCGGGAGGGGAGCTGTTTTTT. As protein: CASGLAGGELFF.

CDR3 bases: TGTGCCAGCAGCCGCGGGACTGCCTACGAGCAGTACTTC. This codes for CASSRGTAYEQYF. This rearrangement joins TRBV7-3 to TRBJ2-7; D possibly corresponds to TRBD2 (6 bases). With 5 bases removed from V and 2 bases from J, the gap between germline ends came to 10 bases. The CDR3 loop spans 13 amino acids. Germline CDR1 reads SGHTA; CDR2 reads FQGTGA.

The chain joins TRBV6-1 to TRBJ2-7, with D possibly being TRBD2 (6 bases). The germline gives CDR1 MNHNS, CDR2 SASEGT. Between the trimmed V and J ends, which lost 4 bases and 6 bases, there was a span of 22 bases. The CDR3 is made up of 16 amino acids. CDR3 in amino acids: CASSVGWVAVPREQYF. For the CDR3, the DNA is TGTGCCAGCAGTGTGGGTTGGGTAGCGGTCCCCCGCGAGCAGTACTTC.

The chain joins TRBV27 to TRBJ2-7, with 11 bases fitting TRBD2. Germline V CDR1 and CDR2: MNHEY, SMNVEV (reference sequence). With V trimmed by 3 bases and J by 0 bases, 4 bases remained unmatched. This CDR3 spans 16 amino acids. The DNA for the CDR3 is TGTGCCAGCAGTTTCTCGACTAGCGGGGCCTCCTACGAGCAGTACTTC. This translates into CASSFSTSGASYEQYF.

This chain uses TRBV27 with TRBJ2-2, with 10 positions matching TRBD1. The trim removed 6 bases at V and 7 bases at J, leaving 11 bases unmatched. This CDR3 contains 16 residues. Germline CDR1 MNHEY, CDR2 SMNVEV (reference sequence). The CDR3, as DNA: TGTGCCAGCAGCCTAGACAGGGGGCTTAAACTCGGGGAGCTGTTTTTT. Its protein is CASSLDRGLKLGELFF.

J is TRBJ1-2 and V is TRBV30; perhaps TRBD1 as D (6 bases). With 4 bases removed from V and 4 bases from J, the gap between germline ends came to 25 bases. Germline loops: CDR1 GTSNPN, CDR2 SVGIG (reference sequence). The CDR3 contains 17 residues. The chain's CDR3 is CAWKGGGRGASIYGYTF. DNA for the CDR3: TGTGCCTGGAAGGGAGGGGGAAGGGGCGCATCAATCTATGGCTACACCTTC.

This chain uses TRBV10-3 with TRBJ1-2; a weak D match, TRBD1 (6 bases). The CDR3 totals 14 residues. The V gene's germline CDR1 is ENHRY and CDR2 SYGVKD. The ends were cut back, 6 bases at V and 8 bases at J, with 19 bases in the middle. The DNA for the CDR3 is TGTGCCATCAGCTACCGCGCAGGGGAGAGCGGCTACACCTTC. Translation: CAISYRAGESGYTF.

This CDR3 reads CASSPEEVHGELFF. The DNA of the CDR3 is TGCGCCAGCAGCCCAGAGGAGGTCCACGGGGAGCTGTTTTTT. J is TRBJ2-2 and V is TRBV4-1; tentatively, D is TRBD2 (5 bases). Trimming took off 4 bases at V and 7 bases at J, with 13 bases between the two ends. Germline loops: CDR1 MGHRA, CDR2 YSYEKL. The CDR3 loop spans 14 amino acids.

This rearrangement joins TRBV5-1 to TRBJ2-2, with 10 bases that match TRBD2. With V trimmed by 7 bases and J by 3 bases, 9 bases remained unmatched. The CDR3 is 16 residues long. The germline CDR1 and CDR2 sequences are SGHRS and YFSETQ. The CDR3 loop is CASGLAGDLDTGELFF. In DNA form, the CDR3 reads TGCGCCAGCGGCCTAGCGGGGGACCTGGACACCGGGGAGCTGTTTTTT.

This clone turned up a few times. The sample holds other DNA sequences that translate to the same CDR3. The J gene is TRBJ2-7, the V gene TRBV27; D gene ambiguous. Germline values: CDR1 MNHEY, CDR2 SMNVEV (reference sequence). V was trimmed by 0 bases and J by 0 bases, leaving 6 bases between them. The CDR3 loop spans 14 amino acids. The CDR3 nucleotides read TGTGCCAGCAGTTTATCGTCGAGCTCCTACGAGCAGTACTTC. Its protein is CASSLSSSSYEQYF.

The CDR3 bases are TGTGCCAGCAGTGTTCTAGCGGGAGGTATTACTAATGAGCAGTTCTTC. It specifies CASSVLAGGITNEQFF. The V call is TRBV2, the J call TRBJ2-1, with TRBD2 matching 11 bases. The CDR3 length is 16 residues. V dropped 4 bases and J dropped 7; count of bases not matched to a gene: 9. The germline V gene has CDR1 SNHLY and CDR2 FYNNEI. Based on the CDR3 plus reference TRBV2 and TRBJ2-1, the full variable domain is EPEVTQTPSHQVTQMGQEVILRCVPISNHLYFYWYRQILGQKVEFLVSFYNNEISEKSEIFDDQFSVERPDGSNFTLKIRSTKLEDSAMYFCASSVLAGGITNEQFFGPGTRLTVL.

V and J are TRBV6-5 and TRBJ2-7, with 7 bases matching TRBD1. This CDR3 is built from 13 residues. V lost 2 bases and J lost 6; bases outside the gene matches: 4. CDR1 is MNHEY and CDR2 is SVGAGI in the germline V gene. CDR3: CASSYGDSSEQYF. CDR3 in DNA: TGTGCCAGCAGTTACGGGGACAGTAGCGAGCAGTACTTC.

The V call is TRBV6-1, the J call TRBJ2-1; 7 bases line up with TRBD1. Germline assignment: CDR1 MNHNS and CDR2 SASEGT. This CDR3 contains 14 residues. The V and J ends lost 4 bases and 6 bases, in that order; junction bases with no gene match: 6. CDR3 amino acids: CASSVRQGFNEQFF. DNA for the CDR3: TGTGCCAGCAGTGTTCGACAGGGATTCAATGAGCAGTTCTTC.

This chain connects TRBV5-1 to TRBJ2-5; weak D call: TRBD1 (6 bases). V was clipped by 4 bases and J by 1 base, with 11 bases between them. There are 14 residues in the CDR3. From germline, CDR1 is SGHRS and CDR2 YFSETQ. The chain's CDR3 is CASSRGGRQETQYF. CDR3 in DNA: TGCGCCAGCAGCCGTGGGGGCCGCCAAGAGACCCAGTACTTC.

V is TRBV30 and J is TRBJ1-1, with 7 bases aligning to TRBD1. Germline CDR1 is GTSNPN and CDR2 is SVGIG (reference sequence). The CDR3 spans 14 residues. V lost 4 bases to trimming and J lost 3 bases; unmatched junction nucleotides: 8. As DNA, the CDR3 is TGTGCCTGGAAAACAGGGGAACGGGACACTGAAGCTTTCTTT. Amino acid sequence: CAWKTGERDTEAFF.

V gene TRBV28 combines with J gene TRBJ1-5, with D tentatively TRBD1 (6 bases). The CDR3 loop spans 15 amino acids. The germline V gene has CDR1 MDHEN and CDR2 SYDVKM. Between the trimmed V and J ends, which lost 6 bases and 3 bases, there was a span of 15 bases. The DNA for the CDR3 is TGTGCCAGCAGCGATAGACAGGTTTTCAATCAGCCCCAGCATTTT. This sequence encodes CASSDRQVFNQPQHF.

The count of this clone is one. The chain couples TRBV9 to TRBJ2-5; 8 bases are shared with TRBD1. Unmatched junction bases numbered 8, after V lost 0 bases and J lost 4 bases. CDR1 and CDR2 (germline): SGDLS, YYNGEE. The CDR3 has 16 amino acids. This CDR3 reads CASSVGGTGATETQYF. The CDR3 nucleotides read TGTGCCAGCAGCGTAGGAGGGACAGGAGCTACAGAGACCCAGTACTTC.

V is TRBV7-2 and J is TRBJ2-3; 15 positions agree with TRBD2. The V gene's germline CDR1 is SGHTA and CDR2 FQGNSA. The CDR3 extends over 16 amino acids. V shed 5 bases, J shed 1 base, and the junction held 1 base outside the gene matches. CDR3 nucleotides: TGTGCCAGCAGCCGGACTAGCGGGAGGGGCACAGATACGCAGTATTTT. This sequence encodes CASSRTSGRGTDTQYF.

The chain combines TRBV6-1 with TRBJ2-1; D possibly corresponds to TRBD2 (6 bases). The CDR3 sequence is 17 residues long. Trimming shortened V by 2 bases and J by 6 bases, and 20 bases separated the two germline ends. Germline V lookup: CDR1 MNHNS, CDR2 SASEGT. This CDR3 is CASSEWWEEEGTNEQFF. In DNA form, the CDR3 reads TGTGCCAGCAGTGAATGGTGGGAGGAGGAGGGGACCAATGAGCAGTTCTTC.

The chain recombines TRBV27 with TRBJ2-3; 12 bases line up with TRBD2. This CDR3 contains 17 residues. Losses at the gene ends were 6 bases for V and 1 base for J; bases not matched to a gene: 8. The germline gives CDR1 MNHEY, CDR2 SMNVEV (reference sequence). CDR3 nucleotides: TGTGCCAGCAGCCGCCTAGCGGGAGGGCATGGCACAGATACGCAGTATTTT. Amino acid sequence: CASSRLAGGHGTDTQYF.

This clone was picked up one time. This sequence joins TRBV9 and TRBJ2-7; 11 nucleotides match TRBD1. The trim removed 1 base at V and 1 base at J, leaving 13 bases unmatched. This CDR3 region has 19 residues. Germline V gene data show CDR1 as SGDLS and CDR2 as YYNGEE. Here the CDR3 DNA reads TGTGCCAGCAGCGTATTTGCCCATAGGGGGACAGGGGGTTCCTACGAGCAGTACTTC. Protein sequence: CASSVFAHRGTGGSYEQYF. The variable domain in full, completed from reference TRBV9 and TRBJ2-7, reads DSGVTQTPKHLITATGQRVTLRCSPRSGDLSVYWYQQSLDQGLQFLIQYYNGEERAKGNILERFSAQQFPDLHSELNLSSLELGDSALYFCASSVFAHRGTGGSYEQYFGPGTRLTVT.

This chain links TRBV5-1 with TRBJ1-3; D perhaps matches TRBD1 (5 bases). The CDR3 extends over 14 amino acids. Germline assignment: CDR1 SGHRS and CDR2 YFSETQ. V lost 5 bases and J 1 base, leaving 10 bases between the germline ends. CDR3 nucleotides: TGCGCCAGCAGATATACAGGATCTGGAAACACCATATATTTT. Translating it yields CASRYTGSGNTIYF.

The chain has TRBV7-8 and TRBJ2-1; D possibly corresponds to TRBD1 (5 bases). The length of the CDR3 is 16 residues. CDR1 is SGHVS, CDR2 FQNEAQ, per germline. The V end was cut by 5 bases, the J end by 0 bases, with 14 bases between. CDR3 in amino acids: CASSPRRQGSYNEQFF. The CDR3 nucleotides are TGTGCCAGCAGCCCTCGGCGGCAGGGCTCCTACAATGAGCAGTTCTTC. Full variable domain (remainder filled in from reference TRBV7-8 and TRBJ2-1): GAGVSQSPRYKVAKRGQDVALRCDPISGHVSLFWYQQALGQGPEFLTYFQNEAQLDKSGLPSDRFFAERPEGSVSTLKIQRTQQEDSAVYLCASSPRRQGSYNEQFFGPGTRLTVL.

This rearrangement joins TRBV7-9 to TRBJ1-2; perhaps TRBD1 as D (6 bases). CDR1 is SEHNR, CDR2 FQNEAQ, per germline (reference sequence). The CDR3 totals 14 residues. V lost 5 bases and J lost 2, with 12 bases in between. The CDR3 DNA sequence: TGTGCCAGCAGCCCCAGGGACATGAACTATGGCTACACCTTC. Amino acids: CASSPRDMNYGYTF. The full variable domain, completed using reference TRBV7-9 and TRBJ1-2, is DTGVSQNPRHKITKRGQNVTFRCDPISEHNRLYWYRQTLGQGPEFLTYFQNEAQLEKSRLLSDRFSAERPKGSFSTLEIQRTEQGDSAMYLCASSPRDMNYGYTFGSGTRLTVV.

The chain links TRBV5-1 to TRBJ2-3, with D possibly matching TRBD2 (6 bases). Germline CDR1 and CDR2: SGHRS and YFSETQ. Trimming cost V 0 bases and J 2 bases, with 16 bases left between them. This CDR3 is 17 amino acids long. The CDR3 DNA reads as TGCGCCAGCAGCTTGGACCGGGACTCGCGTCTCACAGATACGCAGTATTTT. This encodes CASSLDRDSRLTDTQYF. Full variable domain (rest looked up from reference TRBV5-1 and TRBJ2-3): KAGVTQTPRYLIKTRGQQVTLSCSPISGHRSVSWYQQTPGQGLQFLFEYFSETQRNKGNFPGRFSGRQFSNSRSEMNVSTLELGDSALYLCASSLDRDSRLTDTQYFGPGTRLTVL.

V usage is TRBV11-1 and J usage is TRBJ2-3, with TRBD2 matching 7 bases. J was trimmed by 3 bases and V by 4 bases; bases with no gene match: 13. CDR3 length: 17 amino acids. CDR1 SGHAT and CDR2 FQDESV come from the germline V gene (reference sequence). CDR3 region: CASSWNTAGFSTDTQYF. CDR3 in DNA: TGTGCCAGCAGCTGGAACACAGCGGGATTTAGTACAGATACGCAGTATTTT.

This chain uses TRBV27 with TRBJ2-2; D perhaps matches TRBD2 (6 bases). The CDR3 is 13 amino acids. The V gene's germline CDR1 is MNHEY and CDR2 SMNVEV (reference sequence). Trimming cost V 3 bases and J 6 bases, with 8 bases left between them. The CDR3 coding sequence is TGTGCCAGCAGTTTCGGGGGTGCCGGGGAGCTGTTTTTT. It codes for CASSFGGAGELFF.

V usage is TRBV2 and J usage is TRBJ1-5; a weak D match, TRBD1 (6 bases). The CDR3 is 17 amino acids. Looked up from germline, CDR1 is SNHLY and CDR2 is FYNNEI. The germline V and J ends were trimmed by 4 bases and 0 bases, with 16 bases remaining between them. The CDR3 sequence: CASSGYSYRDSNQPQHF. DNA of the CDR3: TGTGCCAGCAGTGGCTACTCCTACAGGGATAGCAATCAGCCCCAGCATTTT.

CDR3 DNA: TGTGCCAGCAAACTACAGGGGAGCCTCTGGGGCTACACCTTC. Its translation is CASKLQGSLWGYTF. J is TRBJ1-2 and V is TRBV2; TRBD1 agrees at 7 bases. Germline CDR1 is SNHLY and CDR2 is FYNNEI. This CDR3 comprises 14 residues. The J segment lost 8 bases and the V segment lost 7 bases, leaving 13 bases of the junction unmatched.

Concerning this clone itself: Other DNA sequences from this sample encode an identical CDR3 as well. The V gene is TRBV19, the J gene TRBJ2-7, with D perhaps matching TRBD1 (6 bases). Germline V lookup: CDR1 LNHDA, CDR2 SQIVND (reference sequence). The CDR3 sequence is 15 residues long. The ends were cut back, 1 base at V and 2 bases at J, with 12 bases in the middle. The CDR3 loop reads CASSIVDSETYEQYF. CDR3 nucleotides: TGTGCCAGTAGTATAGTGGACAGCGAAACCTACGAGCAGTACTTC.